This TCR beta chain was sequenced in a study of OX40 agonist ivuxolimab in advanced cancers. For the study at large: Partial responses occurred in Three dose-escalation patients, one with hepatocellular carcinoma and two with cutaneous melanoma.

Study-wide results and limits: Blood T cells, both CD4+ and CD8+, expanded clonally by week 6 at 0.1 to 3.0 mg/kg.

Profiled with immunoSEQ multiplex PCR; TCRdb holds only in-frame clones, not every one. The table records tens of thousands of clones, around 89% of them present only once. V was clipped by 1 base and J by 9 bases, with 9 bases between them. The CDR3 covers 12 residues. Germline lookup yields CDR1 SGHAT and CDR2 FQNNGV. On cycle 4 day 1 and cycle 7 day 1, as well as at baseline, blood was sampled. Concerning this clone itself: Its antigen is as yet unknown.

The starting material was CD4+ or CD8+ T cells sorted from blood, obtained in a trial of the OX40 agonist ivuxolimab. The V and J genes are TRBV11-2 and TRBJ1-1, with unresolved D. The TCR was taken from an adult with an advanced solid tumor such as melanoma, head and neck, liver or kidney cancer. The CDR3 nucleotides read TGTGCCAGCAGCTTAGCTGCGAGCCAAGCTTTCTTT. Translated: CASSLAASQAFF.